The rows below give T cell receptor beta chains drawn from one sample of a study of patients and donors after allogeneic stem cell transplantation. In TCRdb, the RT-PCR reads were re-called with MiXCR into one record per CDR3 protein. The sample carries 150,000 to 200,000 distinct CDR3 sequences, around 41% recorded once. The source material was blood, either unsorted or a sorted T cell fraction (not recorded which). The receptors were sampled from a human donor who was either an allogeneic HSCT recipient or a stem cell or donor lymphocyte infusion donor (not recorded which). It is not recorded whose cells these are; they may come from a transplant donor. The CDR3 runs from the conserved cysteine through the conserved F or W. Each record gives: CDR3 length, V gene, J gene, CDR3 protein.

len: 12; v_gene: TRBV28; j_gene: TRBJ1-1; CDR3aa: CASSLSGAEAFF
len: 14; v_gene: TRBV18; j_gene: TRBJ1-1; CDR3aa: CASSTLREGTEAFF
len: 16; v_gene: TRBV27; j_gene: TRBJ2-3; CDR3aa: CASSPSQREGTDTQYF
len: 13; v_gene: TRBV7-3; j_gene: TRBJ2-5; CDR3aa: CASSIYAGETQYF
len: 14; v_gene: TRBV5-4; j_gene: TRBJ1-2; CDR3aa: CASSRPGTGYGYTF
len: 18; v_gene: TRBV27; j_gene: TRBJ1-1; CDR3aa: CASSSKVFIAAMNTEAFF
len: 16; v_gene: TRBV9; j_gene: TRBJ2-2; CDR3aa: CASSVGGGDNTGELFF
len: 15; v_gene: TRBV7-2; j_gene: TRBJ2-3; CDR3aa: CASSLERGAADTQYF
len: 14; v_gene: TRBV27; j_gene: TRBJ1-2; CDR3aa: CASSFRGPNYGYTF
len: 13; v_gene: TRBV28; j_gene: TRBJ1-3; CDR3aa: CASTLLEGNTIYF
len: 18; v_gene: TRBV4-2; j_gene: TRBJ2-3; CDR3aa: CASSLINIHGRVTDTQYF
len: 14; v_gene: TRBV29-1; j_gene: TRBJ1-5; CDR3aa: CSVAQGGANQPQHF
len: 17; v_gene: TRBV7-9; j_gene: TRBJ1-2; CDR3aa: CASSLFRFRGENYGYTF
len: 13; v_gene: TRBV27; j_gene: TRBJ2-7; CDR3aa: CASSSTNPYEQYF
len: 11; v_gene: TRBV5-6; j_gene: TRBJ2-7; CDR3aa: CASSLEVEQYF
len: 17; v_gene: TRBV4-2; j_gene: TRBJ2-3; CDR3aa: CASRRYLAGRETDTQYF
len: 17; v_gene: TRBV27; j_gene: TRBJ1-1; CDR3aa: CASSFLGHHPMNTEAFF
len: 18; v_gene: TRBV28; j_gene: TRBJ2-1; CDR3aa: CASSTTPSRDRDDNEQFF